A selection of T cell receptor beta chains follows, all from one sample in a study of shared clonotypes between healthy human individuals. The assay was immunoSEQ multiplex PCR, and TCRdb's table has in-frame clones only and misses some. The sample consists of 1,400,000 or so clones, 98% of them appearing once. The source material was naive CD4+ T cells sorted from blood. The source is a young man in good health. Both conserved end residues are part of each CDR3. A D gene is named only where the DNA matches it firmly. Size values are once, few and many counts, or a class for expanded clones, and some rows have none.

d_call	clone_size	j_call	v_call	cdr3_aa	cdr3_nt
-	-	TRBJ2-7	TRBV5-4	CASSSWPTGKAGEQYF	TGTGCCAGCAGCTCGTGGCCGACAGGTAAAGCGGGCGAGCAGTACTTC
TRBD1	-	TRBJ2-2	TRBV5-5	CASSLFGTGNTGELFF	TGTGCCAGCAGCTTATTTGGGACAGGGAACACCGGGGAGCTGTTTTTT
-	-	TRBJ1-5	TRBV20-1	CSAGRIQPQHF	TGCAGTGCCGGGCGGATTCAGCCCCAGCATTTT
TRBD2	-	TRBJ2-5	TRBV9	CASSLAPLEAGGRETQYF	TGTGCCAGCAGCTTAGCCCCTCTGGAAGCGGGAGGTAGGGAGACCCAGTACTTC
-	-	TRBJ2-1	TRBV5-1	CASSLGEIHPYNEQFF	TGCGCCAGCAGCTTGGGAGAGATCCATCCGTACAATGAGCAGTTCTTC
TRBD2	-	TRBJ2-1	TRBV18	CASSPSSGRFIEQFF	TGTGCCAGCTCACCGTCTAGCGGGAGATTTATTGAGCAGTTCTTC
-	-	TRBJ1-1	TRBV29-1	CSVSRGDTEAFF	TGCAGCGTGTCGCGTGGGGACACTGAAGCTTTCTTT
TRBD1	-	TRBJ1-3	TRBV5-4	CASSLEAGGFSGNTIYF	TGTGCCAGCAGCTTGGAGGCAGGGGGGTTCTCTGGAAACACCATATATTTT
-	-	TRBJ1-3	TRBV5-1	CASSLGSGSSGNTIYF	TGCGCCAGCAGCTTGGGGTCAGGTTCTTCTGGAAACACCATATATTTT
TRBD2	-	TRBJ2-7	TRBV4-2	CASSQGGSVLDQYF	TGTGCCAGCAGCCAGGGAGGGTCCGTTTTGGATCAGTACTTC
-	few	TRBJ1-1	TRBV29-1	CSVSGVLNTEAFF	TGCAGCGTATCAGGGGTTCTGAACACTGAAGCTTTCTTT
-	-	TRBJ2-2	TRBV9	CASSRSVREAGGELFF	TGTGCCAGCAGCCGAAGCGTGAGGGAGGCAGGCGGGGAGCTGTTTTTT
TRBD1	-	TRBJ1-3	TRBV7-3	CASSLTGQGLPGNTIYF	TGTGCCAGCAGCTTAACCGGACAGGGGTTACCTGGAAACACCATATATTTT
-	-	TRBJ2-1	TRBV11-3	CASSSETHSEQFF	TGTGCCAGCAGCTCCGAGACCCACAGTGAGCAGTTCTTC
-	-	TRBJ2-1	TRBV9	CASSAGGGRLTYNEQFF	TGTGCCAGCAGCGCGGGTGGGGGCAGGCTTACCTACAATGAGCAGTTCTTC
-	-	TRBJ1-2	TRBV5-4	CASSLRARDLYGYTF	TGTGCCAGCAGCTTGAGGGCCAGGGATCTCTATGGCTACACCTTC
TRBD2	-	TRBJ2-7	TRBV6-6	CASSRLAGDYEQYF	TGTGCCAGCAGCCGACTAGCGGGAGACTACGAGCAGTACTTC
TRBD2	-	TRBJ2-3	TRBV18	CASSPGLAGGTDTQYF	TGTGCCAGCTCACCAGGACTAGCGGGAGGAACAGATACGCAGTATTTT
-	-	TRBJ2-1	TRBV9	CASSIRDLSYNEQFF	TGTGCCAGCAGCATCCGGGACCTCTCCTACAATGAGCAGTTCTTC
-	-	TRBJ2-1	TRBV14	CASSKGNYNEQFF	TGTGCCAGCAGCAAAGGGAACTACAATGAGCAGTTCTTC
-	-	TRBJ1-2	TRBV28	CASSPPAVYGYTF	TGTGCCAGCAGTCCGCCGGCAGTATATGGCTACACCTTC
-	-	TRBJ2-3	TRBV5-1	CASSLDPLGAGEWVTQYF	TGCGCCAGCAGCTTGGACCCCTTGGGAGCAGGGGAATGGGTTACGCAGTATTTT
-	-	TRBJ2-6	TRBV9	CASSTPSRGSGANVLTF	TGTGCCAGCAGCACCCCCTCCCGGGGCTCTGGGGCCAACGTCCTGACTTTC
TRBD2	-	TRBJ2-1	TRBV18	CASQISGRAESYNEQFF	TGTGCCAGCCAAATTAGCGGGAGGGCCGAATCCTACAATGAGCAGTTCTTC